This T cell receptor beta chain was identified in a study of control samples from healthy donors and cancer patients. Produced via immunoSEQ multiplex PCR; TCRdb's table is partial and in-frame only. This table holds roughly 68,000 clones, under 85% found once. The junction had 9 bases not matched to a gene; V was cut back by 6 bases and J by 8 bases. This CDR3 is 13 amino acids long. From germline, CDR1 is KGHSH and CDR2 LQKENI. Sequenced: blood. The rearrangement links TRBV18 to TRBJ1-1; 7 bases map to TRBD1. This sequence originates from a man aged 60 to 75 in good health. The CDR3 protein is CASSQGVRTEAFF. CDR3 nucleotides: TGTGCCAGCTCCCAGGGGGTCAGAACCGAAGCTTTCTTT.